The present entry profiles one T cell receptor (beta chain) with its context. Sequenced by immunoSEQ multiplex PCR; TCRdb stores in-frame clones only, minus some. The sample gives about 84,000 clones, 80% to 90% of which show up once; about 10% is in the top ten. These data come from a study of T cell responses to AZD1222 COVID-19 vaccine. Per the germline V gene, CDR1 is SGHVS and CDR2 is FQNEAQ. V lost 5 bases and J 5 bases, leaving 18 bases between the germline ends. The CDR3 length is 16 residues. The clonotype comes from an adult who received the AZD1222 COVID-19 vaccine. The rearrangement links TRBV7-8 to TRBJ1-4; D might be TRBD1 (6 bases). Sample: peripheral blood, taken 28 days after the second AZD1222 dose. CDR3 loop: CASSSPHRDLNEKLFF. The CDR3 coding sequence is TGTGCCAGCAGCAGTCCTCACAGGGATCTAAATGAAAAACTGTTTTTT.